The rows below give T cell receptor beta chains drawn from one sample of a study of response to subunit inactivated influenza vaccine. MiXCR, run by TCRdb on the RT-PCR reads, gives a single entry per CDR3 protein. The sample lists about 540,000 distinct CDR3 sequences; under 25% were seen once. Another study also made use of these data, one on T cells expressing NK-cell markers.

The sequences come from CD4+ T cells sorted from PBMCs, collected 12 days after vaccination. The origin of the receptors is a man aged 50 or older who received an inactivated influenza vaccine. Each CDR3 is given with its conserved first and last residue. A D gene is named only where the DNA matches it firmly. A clone size is listed for some rows: how often the clone was seen (once, few, many), or a class if it is expanded.

>TRBV9|TRBJ2-7|few|NA
TGTGCCAGCAGCGTAGATGAGTGGTACGAGCAGTACTTC
CASSVDEWYEQYF
>TRBV6-5|TRBJ2-7|few|NA
TGTGCCAGCAGTAACACCCGAACGGACGAGCAGTACTTC
CASSNTRTDEQYF
>TRBV27|TRBJ2-1|NA|TRBD2
TGTGCCAGCAGAATAGCGGGAGGTACCTACAATGAGCAGTTCTTC
CASRIAGGTYNEQFF
>TRBV20-1|TRBJ2-3|NA|NA
TGCAGTGCTCTCCCTCCATGGGGGGTTAGCACAGATACGCAGTATTTT
CSALPPWGVSTDTQYF
>TRBV7-2|TRBJ2-1|NA|NA
TGTGCCAGCAGCTTATCATTTGAGCAGTTCTTC
CASSLSFEQFF
>TRBV28|TRBJ2-7|NA|NA
TGTGCCAGCAGTTTACTCCGGGGAAGTGAGCAGTACTTC
CASSLLRGSEQYF
>TRBV7-8|TRBJ2-6|NA|NA
TGTGCCAGCAGCCTGGGGAGTTTAAGCTCTGGGGCCAACGTCCTGACTTTC
CASSLGSLSSGANVLTF
>TRBV10-3|TRBJ2-3|NA|TRBD2
TGTGCCATCCGACTAGCGGGAGATACAGATACGCAGTATTTT
CAIRLAGDTDTQYF
>TRBV29-1|TRBJ2-1|few|NA
TGCAGCGTTGATTTCGGGTACAATGAGCAGTTCTTC
CSVDFGYNEQFF
>TRBV4-2|TRBJ2-7|many|NA
TGTGCCAGCAGCCAAGAGGGCAGTTCCTCGGGGGAGCAGTACTTC
CASSQEGSSSGEQYF
>TRBV7-2|TRBJ1-2|NA|TRBD1
TGTGCCAGCAGCTTAGCAGCCGGGACAGCGAGTTCTAACTATGGCTACACCTTC
CASSLAAGTASSNYGYTF
>TRBV7-2|TRBJ1-6|NA|NA
TGTGCCAGCAGCTCACAGAGTCGGGGAACCCTCCACTTT
CASSSQSRGTLHF
>TRBV5-1|TRBJ2-5|many|NA
TGTGCCAGCAGCTTGGGGGATCGGGAGACCCAGTACTTC
CASSLGDRETQYF
>TRBV20-1|TRBJ2-5|few|NA
TGCAGTGCTCCCGGGACTTTGGAGACCCAGTACTTC
CSAPGTLETQYF
>TRBV5-1|TRBJ2-3|NA|TRBD2
TGCGCCAGCAGCCCACGGACTAGCGGGAGGTCAGATACGCAGTATTTT
CASSPRTSGRSDTQYF
>TRBV7-2|TRBJ1-1|few|TRBD1
TGTGCCAGCAGCTCATACAGGGGTGGGACTGAAGCTTTCTTT
CASSSYRGGTEAFF
>TRBV7-9|TRBJ1-2|NA|NA
TGTGCCAGCAGCTCCCGACACAGTGACGCCGGCTACACCTTC
CASSSRHSDAGYTF
>TRBV15|TRBJ2-3|NA|TRBD1
TGTGCCACCAGCAGCAGACAGGGGGCAGGAGATACGCAGTATTTT
CATSSRQGAGDTQYF
>TRBV6-4|TRBJ2-2|NA|NA
TGTGCCAGCAGTGGGGTTCCCGGCACCGGGGAGCTGTTTTTT
CASSGVPGTGELFF
>TRBV6-5|TRBJ2-1|NA|NA
TGTGCCAGCAGTTACTCGAGGGGAGCGCTAAACAATGAGCAGTTCTTC
CASSYSRGALNNEQFF
>TRBV7-9|TRBJ2-1|NA|NA
TGTGCCAGCAGCTCCTCTTCCGGGCCCCCCCAGGATGAGCAGTTCTTC
CASSSSSGPPQDEQFF
>TRBV10-2|TRBJ2-1|NA|NA
TGCGCCAGCAGTGAGTCGAGAGGCAATGAGCAGTTCTTC
CASSESRGNEQFF
>TRBV27|TRBJ2-5|few|NA
TGTGCCAGCAGTCTACGACATACACAAGAGACCCAGTACTTC
CASSLRHTQETQYF
>TRBV20-1|TRBJ2-3|NA|TRBD2
TGCAGTGCTAGAGACGGGACTAGCGGGAGAAAGCAGTATTTT
CSARDGTSGRKQYF
>TRBV7-2|TRBJ2-3|few|NA
TGTGCCAGCAGCTTACGTTGGCGAACCGCCACAGATACGCAGTATTTT
CASSLRWRTATDTQYF
>TRBV7-8|TRBJ2-3|many|TRBD2
TGTGCCAGCAGCTTCCCTCGGGAGGGCCCGGTGACAGATACGCAGTATTTT
CASSFPREGPVTDTQYF
>TRBV15|TRBJ2-3|NA|TRBD2
TGTGCCACCAGCAGAGATCCCAGCGGGAGAAGCGATACGCAGTATTTT
CATSRDPSGRSDTQYF
>TRBV5-6|TRBJ1-1|few|TRBD1
TGTGCCAGCAGCTTCCCGGACAGGGGTTCTGAAGCTTTCTTT
CASSFPDRGSEAFF
>TRBV11-2|TRBJ2-7|few|TRBD2
TGTGCCAGCAGCGCCGGGACTAGCGGGAGGGGAGCCGTTCACTACGAGCAGTACTTC
CASSAGTSGRGAVHYEQYF
>TRBV7-9|TRBJ2-5|NA|TRBD2
TGTGCCAGCAGCCTGAGGGGTAGCGGGGAAGAGACCCAGTACTTC
CASSLRGSGEETQYF
>TRBV6-2/TRBV6-3|TRBJ2-1|NA|NA
TGTGCCAGCAGTTACCCCGCCTGGAGCTCCTACAATGAGCAGTTCTTC
CASSYPAWSSYNEQFF
>TRBV20-1|TRBJ2-5|few|NA
TGCAGTGCTAGAAGGGACACAGGAGAGACCCAGTACTTC
CSARRDTGETQYF
>TRBV29-1|TRBJ2-5|NA|TRBD1
TGCAGCGTTGAAATGACAGGGGGCGAGACCCAGTACTTC
CSVEMTGGETQYF
>TRBV7-2|TRBJ1-1|NA|NA
TGTGCCAGCAGCCGTCGCACGGGTGGGGGAACTGAAGCTTTCTTT
CASSRRTGGGTEAFF
>TRBV24-1|TRBJ2-2|NA|NA
TGTGCCACCAGTGATTTCCGCCATAGGGAACGGACCGGGGAGCTGTTTTTT
CATSDFRHRERTGELFF
>TRBV4-1|TRBJ2-1|few|NA
TGCGCCAGCAGCCAACCCCGATCCAGGCAGAGTAAGCATGAGCAGTTCTTC
CASSQPRSRQSKHEQFF
>TRBV4-3|TRBJ1-1|NA|NA
TGCGCCAGCAGCCAAGAGGGACCCACCAACACTGAAGCTTTCTTT
CASSQEGPTNTEAFF
>TRBV24-1|TRBJ2-3|few|NA
TGTGCCACCAGTGATTTTGGGGATACGCAGTATTTT
CATSDFGDTQYF
>TRBV12-3/TRBV12-4|TRBJ2-3|NA|TRBD2
TGTGCCAGCAGTTTTCAGCGGGGGGGCACAGATACGCAGTATTTT
CASSFQRGGTDTQYF
>TRBV12-3/TRBV12-4|TRBJ2-7|NA|NA
TGTGCCAGCAGTTTAGGCAGGAGTCAGGGAGCCCACGAGCAGTACTTC
CASSLGRSQGAHEQYF
>TRBV27|TRBJ2-5|NA|NA
TGTGCCAGCAGTTTAGAGGCATCTAGTCGGACCCAGTACTTC
CASSLEASSRTQYF
>TRBV6-1|TRBJ2-1|few|NA
TGTGCCAGCAGTGAAGCTGCTTCTCGGGCTCTTAATGAGCAGTTCTTC
CASSEAASRALNEQFF
>TRBV9|TRBJ1-5|few|TRBD1
TGTGCCAGCAGCGCCGGGACAGGGGGCGGCAATCAGCCCCAGCATTTT
CASSAGTGGGNQPQHF
>TRBV7-2|TRBJ1-2|few|NA
TGTGCCAGCAGCTTTGACAGGAGGGATGGCTACACCTTC
CASSFDRRDGYTF
>TRBV5-1|TRBJ1-1|few|NA
TGCGCCAGCAGCTTGAGTATAGGGACGAGGGTGAACACTGAAGCTTTCTTT
CASSLSIGTRVNTEAFF
>TRBV28|TRBJ1-5|NA|NA
TGTGCCAGCAGTCAATATCTCGACATTAGCAATCAGCCCCAGCATTTT
CASSQYLDISNQPQHF
>TRBV5-4|TRBJ2-7|NA|NA
TGTGCCAGCAGCTTGGAGGGACCGATCACCTACGAGCAGTACTTC
CASSLEGPITYEQYF
>TRBV7-2|TRBJ2-7|NA|TRBD2
TGTGCCAGCAGCTTAGAGGTCGGGAGGGAGCAGTACTTC
CASSLEVGREQYF